One and the same sample provided the 5 T cell receptor beta chains below, sequenced in a study of regulatory T cells in long-lasting Graves disease. Arm-PCR of CDR3 regions with iRepertoire HTBI primers generated TCR beta libraries. TCRdb called the multiplex PCR reads again in MiXCR, with one record for every CDR3 protein. This repertoire shows approximately 440,000 distinct CDR3 sequences, 20% to 30% found once; its top ten account for approximately 25%. Time point indicated: persistent/refractory GD, antithyroid drugs over 5 years with positive TRAb. PBMC RNA served as the TCR library source. The sequences come from peripheral blood mononuclear cells (PBMCs), collected when the disease was refractory, from a patient treated with antithyroid drugs. The source of these receptors is a female donor with Graves disease.

This clonotype turned up a few times. The gene calls are TRBV6-2 or TRBV6-3 and TRBJ2-7, with 9 bases matching TRBD1. Trimming cost V 4 bases and J 3 bases; bases outside gene matches: 7. Germline assignment: CDR1 MNHEY and CDR2 SVGEGT. This CDR3 has 15 residues. The CDR3 loop reads CASSLGTGIDYEQYF. CDR3 nucleotide sequence: TGTGCCAGCAGTTTGGGGACAGGGATTGACTACGAGCAGTACTTC.

This clonotype showed up many times. The chain employs TRBV15 and TRBJ2-2; D is possibly TRBD2 (5 bases). The CDR3 has 15 amino acids. Germline V gene data show CDR1 as LNHNV and CDR2 as YYDKDF (reference sequence). Trimming left V 0 bases short and J 3 bases short, with 8 bases between. CDR3 DNA: TGTGCCACCAGCAGAGATCTCGGGGACACCGGGGAGCTGTTTTTT. This gives the protein CATSRDLGDTGELFF.

Many counts were recorded for this clonotype. The J gene is TRBJ1-4, the V gene TRBV30, with D unresolved. Germline CDR1 is GTSNPN and CDR2 is SVGIG (reference sequence). This CDR3 is 12 amino acids long. V lost 3 bases and J 5 bases, leaving 7 bases between the germline ends. CDR3 nucleotide sequence: TGTGCCTGGAGCGCCTCAAATGAAAAACTGTTTTTT. Translating it yields CAWSASNEKLFF.

This clonotype was counted only a few times. J is TRBJ2-5 and V is TRBV27; 7 bases agree with TRBD2. Germline values: CDR1 MNHEY, CDR2 SMNVEV (reference sequence). Germline trimming cut 0 bases from V and 5 bases from J; bases unmatched to any gene: 3. The CDR3 has 14 residues. CDR3 in amino acids: CASSLSLGGETQYF. The CDR3 DNA reads TGTGCCAGCAGTTTATCTTTGGGAGGGGAGACCCAGTACTTC.

Many counts were recorded for this clonotype. This sequence joins TRBV2 and TRBJ1-1, with D uncertain. Germline loops: CDR1 SNHLY, CDR2 FYNNEI. V dropped 2 bases and J dropped 9 bases, with 10 bases sitting between them. The CDR3 consists of 12 residues. The CDR3 DNA is TGTGCCAGCAGTGAAATCGTGGGCCAAGCTTTCTTT. This codes for CASSEIVGQAFF.